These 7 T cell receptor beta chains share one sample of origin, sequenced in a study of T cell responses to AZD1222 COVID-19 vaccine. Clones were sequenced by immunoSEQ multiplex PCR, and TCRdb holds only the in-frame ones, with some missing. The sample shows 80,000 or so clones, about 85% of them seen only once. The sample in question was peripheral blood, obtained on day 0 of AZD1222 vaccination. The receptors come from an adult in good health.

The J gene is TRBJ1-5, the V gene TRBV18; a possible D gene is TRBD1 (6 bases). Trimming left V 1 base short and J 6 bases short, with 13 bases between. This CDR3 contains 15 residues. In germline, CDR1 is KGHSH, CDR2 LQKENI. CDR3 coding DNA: TGTGCCAGCTCACCACTACAGGGTCGGGGTCAGCCCCAGCATTTT. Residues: CASSPLQGRGQPQHF.

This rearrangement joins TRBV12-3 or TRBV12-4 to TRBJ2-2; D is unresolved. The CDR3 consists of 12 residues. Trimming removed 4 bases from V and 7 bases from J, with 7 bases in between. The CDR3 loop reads CASSSTGGELFF. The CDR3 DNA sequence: TGTGCCAGCAGTTCGACGGGCGGGGAGCTGTTTTTT.

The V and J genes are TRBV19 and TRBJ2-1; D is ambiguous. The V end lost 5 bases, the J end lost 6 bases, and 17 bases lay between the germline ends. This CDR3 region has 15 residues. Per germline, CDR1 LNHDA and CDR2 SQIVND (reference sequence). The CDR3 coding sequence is TGTGCCAGTAGTCCCTGGGGTCCCGGTGGCAATGAGCAGTTCTTC. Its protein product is CASSPWGPGGNEQFF.

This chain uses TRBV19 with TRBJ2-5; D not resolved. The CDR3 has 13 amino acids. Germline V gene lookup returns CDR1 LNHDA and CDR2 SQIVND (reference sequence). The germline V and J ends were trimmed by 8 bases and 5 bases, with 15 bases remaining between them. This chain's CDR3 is CASSSLDGETQYF. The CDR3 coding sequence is TGTGCCAGTTCCTCGCTGGACGGCGAGACCCAGTACTTC.

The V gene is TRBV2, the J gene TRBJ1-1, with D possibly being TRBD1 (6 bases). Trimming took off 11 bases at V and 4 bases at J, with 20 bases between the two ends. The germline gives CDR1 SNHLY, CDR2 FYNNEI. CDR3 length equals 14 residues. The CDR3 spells CAGRGEGTVTEAFF. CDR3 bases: TGTGCCGGGAGGGGGGAAGGGACCGTCACTGAAGCTTTCTTT. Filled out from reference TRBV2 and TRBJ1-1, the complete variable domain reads EPEVTQTPSHQVTQMGQEVILRCVPISNHLYFYWYRQILGQKVEFLVSFYNNEISEKSEIFDDQFSVERPDGSNFTLKIRSTKLEDSAMYFCAGRGEGTVTEAFFGQGTRLTVV.

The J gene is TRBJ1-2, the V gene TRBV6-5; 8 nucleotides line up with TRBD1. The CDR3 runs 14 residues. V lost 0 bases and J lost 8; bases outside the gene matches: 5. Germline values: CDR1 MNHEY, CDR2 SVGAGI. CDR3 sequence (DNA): TGTGCCAGCAGTTACTCGTTACAGGGGGGCGGCTACACCTTC. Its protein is CASSYSLQGGGYTF.

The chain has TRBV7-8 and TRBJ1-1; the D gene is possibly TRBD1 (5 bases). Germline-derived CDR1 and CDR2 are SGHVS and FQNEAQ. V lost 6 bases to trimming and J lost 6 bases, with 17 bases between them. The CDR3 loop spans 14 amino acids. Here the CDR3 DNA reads TGTGCCAGCAGTTCCCCCCGAAGGGGTTCTGAAGCTTTCTTT. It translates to CASSSPRRGSEAFF.